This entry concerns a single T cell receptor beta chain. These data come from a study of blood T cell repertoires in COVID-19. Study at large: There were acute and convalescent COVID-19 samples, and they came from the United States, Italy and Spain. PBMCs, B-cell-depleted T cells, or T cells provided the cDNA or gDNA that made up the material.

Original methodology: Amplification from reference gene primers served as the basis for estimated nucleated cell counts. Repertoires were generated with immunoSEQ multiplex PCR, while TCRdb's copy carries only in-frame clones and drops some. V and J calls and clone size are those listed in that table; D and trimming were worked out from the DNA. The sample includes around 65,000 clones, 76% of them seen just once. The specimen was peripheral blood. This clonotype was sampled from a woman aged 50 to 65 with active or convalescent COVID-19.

The CDR3 protein is CASSYGPGGTEAFF. For the CDR3, the DNA is TGTGCCAGCAGTTACGGTCCGGGGGGCACTGAAGCTTTCTTT. This chain uses TRBV6-6 with TRBJ1-1, with a possible D match to TRBD1 (5 bases). Per the germline V gene, CDR1 is MNHNY and CDR2 is SVGAGI (reference sequence). The V gene lost 2 bases and the J gene lost 4 bases, with 11 bases spanning the gap. The CDR3 length is 14 residues.